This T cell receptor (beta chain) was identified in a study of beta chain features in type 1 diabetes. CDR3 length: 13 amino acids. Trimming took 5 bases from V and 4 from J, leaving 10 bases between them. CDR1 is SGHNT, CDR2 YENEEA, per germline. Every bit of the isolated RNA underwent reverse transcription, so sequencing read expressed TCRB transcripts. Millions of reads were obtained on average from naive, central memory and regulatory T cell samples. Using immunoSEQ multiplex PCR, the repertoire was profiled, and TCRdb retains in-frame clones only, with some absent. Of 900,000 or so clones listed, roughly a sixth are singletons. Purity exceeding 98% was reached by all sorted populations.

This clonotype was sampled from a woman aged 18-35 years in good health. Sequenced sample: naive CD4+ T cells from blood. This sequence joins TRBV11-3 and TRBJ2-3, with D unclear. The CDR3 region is CASSRAVADTQYF. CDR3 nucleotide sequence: TGTGCCAGCAGCAGGGCCGTGGCAGATACGCAGTATTTT.